Detailed here is one T cell receptor (beta chain). Its cognate antigen is unknown. This CDR3 is 10 amino acids long. Germline CDR1 reads SNHLY; CDR2 reads FYNNEI. The germline V and J ends were trimmed by 7 bases and 7 bases, with 6 bases remaining between them. TCR beta VDJ and CDR3 were profiled, and genomic DNA was the template. MiXCR was run by TCRdb on the reads, yielding one entry per CDR3 protein. The sample gives 200,000 to 250,000 distinct CDR3 sequences, over 40% of which show up once; 20% is in the top ten. Previously, flow cytometry had revealed CD8+CD57+ cell expansion in the patients chosen for sequencing. This sample is part of a study of CD8+CD57+ T cells in acquired aplastic anemia. Study outcomes and limitations: Any difference that existed in CD8+ Simpson's diversity between patients and controls was not significant.

Input material: sorted CD4+, CD8+, or CD8+CD57+ T cells (not recorded which) from PBMCs. The source is a human donor with aplastic anemia. The chain employs TRBV2 and TRBJ2-3; D uncertain. In nucleotides, the CDR3 is TGTGCCAGCATGAGAAATACGCAGTATTTT. Translated, it gives CASMRNTQYF.